This TCR beta chain was retrieved from a study of regulatory T cells in long-lasting Graves disease. Overall study findings and caveats: With persistent disease, TRBV28, TRBJ1-2 and TRBJ2-5 were the favored segments.

Per germline, CDR1 SGHRS and CDR2 YFSETQ. Between the trimmed V and J ends, which lost 0 bases and 7 bases, there was a span of 4 bases. This CDR3 has 12 residues. In its sample, this clonotype was seen a few times. Its antigen is unknown. Specified time point: newly diagnosed GD, antithyroid drugs for less than 3 months. Scientists built the TCR library using RNA that was extracted from PBMCs. Assembly of TCR beta libraries relied on iRepertoire HTBI primers together with Arm-PCR of CDR3 regions. Each CDR3 protein gets one entry after TCRdb re-called the multiplex PCR reads with MiXCR. The sample contains 440,000 or so distinct CDR3 sequences, over 15% of which appear only once. The same sample was also studied in work on T cells in Graves' hyperthyroidism and ophthalmopathy.

The starting material was peripheral blood mononuclear cells (PBMCs), obtained at new diagnosis, from a patient treated with antithyroid drugs. This sequence joins TRBV5-1 and TRBJ1-4; D is uncertain. This sequence was found in a woman in her 30s with Graves disease. The DNA of the CDR3 is TGCGCCAGCAGCTTGGACCTTGAAAAACTGTTTTTT. This gives the protein CASSLDLEKLFF.